One sample yielded the 20 T cell receptor beta chains listed below, sequenced in a study of blood T cell repertoires in COVID-19. TCRdb's table, derived via immunoSEQ multiplex PCR, lists solely in-frame clones and lacks some. This table holds about 180,000 clones, about 85% found once. The sequenced sample consisted of peripheral blood. These receptor sequences come from a woman aged 30 to 39 with active or convalescent COVID-19.

The gene calls are TRBV19 and TRBJ1-1, with 8 nucleotides matching TRBD1. The CDR3 spans 15 residues. V was pared by 7 bases and J by 6 bases, with 13 bases of the junction left unmatched. The germline V gene encodes CDR1 LNHDA and CDR2 SQIVND (reference sequence). The CDR3 is CASTEPGGWEAEAFF. The CDR3 nucleotides are TGTGCCAGTACCGAGCCAGGGGGCTGGGAGGCTGAAGCTTTCTTT.

Written as DNA, the CDR3 is TGTGCCTGGAGTGTTGGGCAGGGTGAGGGAAACACCATATATTTT. Protein product: CAWSVGQGEGNTIYF. This chain uses TRBV30 with TRBJ1-3; D is perhaps TRBD1 (5 bases). CDR3 size: 15 residues. The germline CDR1 and CDR2 sequences are GTSNPN and SVGIG (reference sequence). Trimming shortened V by 0 bases and J by 4 bases, and 13 bases separated the two germline ends.

J is TRBJ2-3 and V is TRBV2; 11 nucleotides agree with TRBD2. Germline CDR1 is SNHLY and CDR2 is FYNNEI. V shed 4 bases, J shed 0 bases, and the junction held 6 bases outside the gene matches. The CDR3 totals 17 residues. The CDR3 DNA reads as TGTGCCAGCAGTGGAAGGACTAGCGGGTATAGCACAGATACGCAGTATTTT. Amino acids: CASSGRTSGYSTDTQYF.

This clone was recorded once. J is TRBJ2-5 and V is TRBV19, with TRBD2 matching over 9 bases. The ends lost 2 bases at V and 0 bases at J; junction bases unmatched: 7. CDR3 length: 17 residues. Per germline, CDR1 LNHDA and CDR2 SQIVND (reference sequence). The CDR3: CASSIRASGVYQETQYF. The CDR3 bases are TGTGCCAGTAGTATACGGGCTAGCGGGGTGTACCAAGAGACCCAGTACTTC. Together with reference TRBV19 and TRBJ2-5, the CDR3 gives the full variable domain: DGGITQSPKYLFRKEGQNVTLSCEQNLNHDAMYWYRQDPGQGLRLIYYSQIVNDFQKGDIAEGYSVSREKKESFPLTVTSAQKNPTAFYLCASSIRASGVYQETQYFGPGTRLLVL.

The chain is built from TRBV11-2 and TRBJ2-3; 8 nucleotides agree with TRBD2. V dropped 5 bases and J dropped 2; count of bases not matched to a gene: 6. The CDR3 length is 15 residues. Germline CDR1 SGHAT, CDR2 FQNNGV. CDR3 coding DNA: TGTGCCAGCAGCATATCTAGCGGGTCCACAGATACGCAGTATTTT. Protein sequence: CASSISSGSTDTQYF. Looking up the rest from reference TRBV11-2 and TRBJ2-3 gives the full variable domain: EAGVAQSPRYKIIEKRQSVAFWCNPISGHATLYWYQQILGQGPKLLIQFQNNGVVDDSQLPKDRFSAERLKGVDSTLKIQPAKLEDSAVYLCASSISSGSTDTQYFGPGTRLTVL.

The rearrangement links TRBV2 to TRBJ2-3; 8 bases fit TRBD1. CDR3 length: 14 residues. CDR1 and CDR2 (germline): SNHLY, FYNNEI. Losses at the gene ends were 5 bases for V and 7 bases for J; bases not matched to a gene: 8. DNA of the CDR3: TGTGCCAGCAGTTATCAGGGGGCGCAAAATACGCAGTATTTT. Its protein is CASSYQGAQNTQYF. The full variable domain, with the rest looked up from reference TRBV2 and TRBJ2-3, is EPEVTQTPSHQVTQMGQEVILRCVPISNHLYFYWYRQILGQKVEFLVSFYNNEISEKSEIFDDQFSVERPDGSNFTLKIRSTKLEDSAMYFCASSYQGAQNTQYFGPGTRLTVL.

This sequence joins TRBV3-1 (or the pseudogene TRBV3-2) and TRBJ1-2, with 12 bases that match TRBD1. The CDR3 covers 17 residues. With V trimmed by 4 bases and J by 3 bases, 9 bases remained unmatched. The germline gives CDR1 LGHDT, CDR2 YNNKEL (reference sequence). The CDR3 DNA follows: TGTGCCAGCAGCCCGACCGGGACAGGGGGCTCTCACTATGGCTACACCTTC. Translation gives CASSPTGTGGSHYGYTF.

The V call is TRBV19, the J call TRBJ1-1; 9 bases match TRBD1. The J segment lost 1 base and the V segment lost 2 bases, leaving 8 bases of the junction unmatched. CDR1 is LNHDA, CDR2 SQIVND, per germline (reference sequence). The CDR3 extends over 17 amino acids. The chain's CDR3 is CASSITGGIVRNTEAFF. The CDR3 region has the DNA TGTGCCAGTAGTATAACAGGGGGCATAGTAAGGAACACTGAAGCTTTCTTT.

This clone was detected once. V gene TRBV28 combines with J gene TRBJ1-2, with 9 bases that match TRBD1. From germline, CDR1 is MDHEN and CDR2 SYDVKM. This CDR3 region has 14 residues. With V trimmed by 3 bases and J by 7 bases, 6 bases remained unmatched. The DNA of the CDR3 is TGTGCCAGCAGTTTGGGACAGGGTATTCGTGGCTACACCTTC. Its protein product is CASSLGQGIRGYTF.

The rearrangement uses TRBV6-5 and TRBJ1-1, with 7 bases fitting TRBD1. The CDR3 length is 14 residues. Trimming removed 0 bases from V and 3 bases from J; junction bases left unmatched: 1. The V gene's germline CDR1 is MNHEY and CDR2 SVGAGI. This CDR3 is CASSYSDRYTEAFF. As DNA, the CDR3 is TGTGCCAGCAGTTACTCGGACAGGTACACTGAAGCTTTCTTT.

The V call is TRBV30, the J call TRBJ1-2; perhaps TRBD1 as D (6 bases). Per germline, CDR1 GTSNPN and CDR2 SVGIG (reference sequence). The V end lost 4 bases, the J end lost 7 bases, and 19 bases lay between the germline ends. The CDR3 loop spans 14 amino acids. The CDR3 nucleotides read TGTGCCTGGACCCGACGTGGGGGCTTGGGTGGCTACACCTTC. It is translated as CAWTRRGGLGGYTF.

This chain connects TRBV19 to TRBJ2-7; TRBD1 agrees at 7 bases. The CDR3 totals 12 residues. V was pared by 4 bases and J by 6 bases, with 3 bases of the junction left unmatched. Looked up from germline, CDR1 is LNHDA and CDR2 is SQIVND (reference sequence). The DNA of the CDR3 is TGTGCCAGTAGTACGACAGGGCTCGAGCAGTACTTC. Its translation is CASSTTGLEQYF. The variable domain in full, with the rest retrieved from reference TRBV19 and TRBJ2-7, is DGGITQSPKYLFRKEGQNVTLSCEQNLNHDAMYWYRQDPGQGLRLIYYSQIVNDFQKGDIAEGYSVSREKKESFPLTVTSAQKNPTAFYLCASSTTGLEQYFGPGTRLTVT.

CDR3 sequence (DNA): TGTGCCAGCAGAAGTCTAGCGGCCTCCTACAATGAGCAGTTCTTC. Translated, it gives CASRSLAASYNEQFF. The genes are TRBV7-9 and TRBJ2-1; 7 bases map to TRBD2. V gave up 6 bases and J gave up 0 bases; unmatched junction bases: 5. The CDR3 consists of 15 residues. From germline, CDR1 is SEHNR and CDR2 FQNEAQ (reference sequence).

The chain employs TRBV6-4 and TRBJ1-2, with no clear D. This CDR3 is built from 13 residues. Germline CDR1 reads MRHNA; CDR2 reads SNTAGT. The V end lost 4 bases, the J end lost 4 bases, and 10 bases lay between the germline ends. The CDR3 DNA reads TGTGCCAGCAGTGGAGCAAGTTCCTATGGCTACACCTTC. Its translation is CASSGASSYGYTF.

V is TRBV7-9 and J is TRBJ1-2; D might be TRBD1 (5 bases). The CDR3 is made up of 13 amino acids. CDR1 and CDR2 from the germline V gene are SEHNR and FQNEAQ (reference sequence). Trimming stripped 7 bases from V and 7 bases from J, with 16 bases between. CDR3 nucleotide sequence: TGTGCCAGCACCCCCACAGACAGTGGTGGCTACACCTTC. Its translation: CASTPTDSGGYTF.

V is TRBV6-5 and J is TRBJ1-6, with D tentatively TRBD1 (6 bases). Germline values: CDR1 MNHEY, CDR2 SVGAGI. The CDR3 has 15 residues. The V and J ends lost 0 bases and 7 bases respectively, with 10 bases between them. CDR3 DNA sequence: TGTGCCAGCAGTTACTCGTCTACAGGGAATTCACCCCTCCACTTT. This translates into CASSYSSTGNSPLHF.

The chain employs TRBV5-1 and TRBJ1-2, with a possible D match to TRBD1 (6 bases). Germline V lookup: CDR1 SGHRS, CDR2 YFSETQ. CDR3 length equals 14 residues. Trimming shortened V by 4 bases and J by 2 bases, and 12 bases separated the two germline ends. The CDR3 region has the DNA TGCGCCAGCAGCAACCCGCAGGGGAACTATGGCTACACCTTC. Its translation is CASSNPQGNYGYTF.

This chain uses TRBV11-2 with TRBJ2-3, with TRBD2 matching 9 bases. CDR1 SGHAT and CDR2 FQNNGV come from the germline V gene. This CDR3 spans 17 amino acids. V dropped 4 bases and J dropped 2; count of bases not matched to a gene: 10. CDR3 amino acids: CASSSRASGEYTDTQYF. CDR3 DNA sequence: TGTGCCAGCAGCTCGAGGGCTAGCGGGGAATACACAGATACGCAGTATTTT.

This chain uses TRBV28 with TRBJ2-7; 7 nucleotides line up with TRBD2. Per germline, CDR1 MDHEN and CDR2 SYDVKM. The CDR3 is 16 residues long. After removal of 2 bases from V and 4 bases from J, the junction contained 11 bases not matched to a gene. The CDR3 is CASSLKVGLADYEQYF. CDR3 nucleotides: TGTGCCAGCAGTTTAAAGGTCGGGCTAGCGGATTACGAGCAGTACTTC.

V and J are TRBV24-1 and TRBJ1-1, with 7 bases fitting TRBD1. Germline V lookup: CDR1 KGHDR, CDR2 SFDVKD. V shed 7 bases and J 5 bases; nucleotides not matched to a gene: 6. The CDR3 covers 13 residues. The chain's CDR3 is CATRGGAGTEAFF. The CDR3 nucleotides read TGTGCCACCAGAGGGGGCGCCGGAACTGAAGCTTTCTTT.